The clone carrying this TCR beta chain was seen ten or more times. This record belongs to a study of post-analysis software for immune sequencing data. About the research overall: Several disease courses (relapsing-remitting, secondary progressive and progressive-relapsing) of multiple sclerosis were included.

Sequencing libraries made from TCR beta cDNA carried unique molecular identifiers. Roughly 490,000 cDNA molecules came from around 1 to 10 million T cells. From the PCR reads, TCRdb called clonotypes with MiXCR, one entry per CDR3 protein. Found here are 150,000 to 200,000 distinct CDR3 sequences, around 30% of them singletons; the top ten hold around 1.5%. Sequenced material: blood. The source is a girl under 18 with multiple sclerosis.

The CDR3 nucleotides are TGCAGCGTGGGCCGGGACTCGGGTGAGACCCAGTACTTC. It specifies CSVGRDSGETQYF. V gene TRBV29-1 combines with J gene TRBJ2-5, with D maybe TRBD2 (6 bases). CDR1 is SQVTM and CDR2 is ANQGSEA in the germline V gene. V lost 6 bases, J lost 5 bases, and 16 bases lay in between. CDR3 length equals 13 residues.